This is a list of T cell receptor beta chains from one sample in a study of identical twins. TCRdb analysed the 5' RACE reads with MiXCR anew, one entry per CDR3 protein. The data contain roughly 290,000 distinct CDR3 sequences, roughly 8.6% of them singletons. These records were also assigned to another study, of yellow fever vaccine responses in identical twins.

Specimen: memory (CD45RO+) T cells sorted from blood. These receptor sequences come from a woman aged 18 to 35 in good health. Both conserved end residues are part of each CDR3. Each record gives: J gene, clone size, V gene, D gene, CDR3 DNA, CDR3 protein. D genes are given only for firm matches. Size is stated for part of the rows, as once, few or many counts, or as a class when the clone is expanded.

j_call: TRBJ2-2; clone_size: .; v_call: TRBV12-3/TRBV12-4; d_call: TRBD2; cdr3_nt: TGTGCCAGCACATTTGAGGGCCTAGCGGGAGGTAACACCGGGGAGCTGTTTTTT; cdr3_aa: CASTFEGLAGGNTGELFF
j_call: TRBJ2-2; clone_size: .; v_call: TRBV6-1; d_call: TRBD1; cdr3_nt: TGTGCCAGCAGCGGGACAGGGGAAACCGGGGAGCTGTTTTTT; cdr3_aa: CASSGTGETGELFF
j_call: TRBJ2-5; clone_size: many; v_call: TRBV9; d_call: .; cdr3_nt: TGTGCCAGCAGCGTTGGTAGCCAACGAGAGACCCAGTACTTC; cdr3_aa: CASSVGSQRETQYF
j_call: TRBJ1-1; clone_size: .; v_call: TRBV2; d_call: .; cdr3_nt: TGTGCCAGCAACCCTGCGACAGACACTGAAGCTTTCTTT; cdr3_aa: CASNPATDTEAFF
j_call: TRBJ2-2; clone_size: many; v_call: TRBV20-1; d_call: TRBD1; cdr3_nt: TGCAGTGCTCAGGGGGCAATGAACACCGGGGAGCTGTTTTTT; cdr3_aa: CSAQGAMNTGELFF
j_call: TRBJ2-1; clone_size: few; v_call: TRBV12-3/TRBV12-4; d_call: .; cdr3_nt: TGTGCCAGCAGTGCCTCCTACAATGAGCAGTTCTTC; cdr3_aa: CASSASYNEQFF
j_call: TRBJ2-2; clone_size: few; v_call: TRBV12-3/TRBV12-4; d_call: TRBD2; cdr3_nt: TGTGCCAGCAGTACCGGGACTAGCGGGAGGGGCTCGCGTTTCGGGGAGCTGTTTTTT; cdr3_aa: CASSTGTSGRGSRFGELFF
j_call: TRBJ2-3; clone_size: .; v_call: TRBV3-1; d_call: .; cdr3_nt: TGTGCCAGCAGCCTCACCCATGCGGGACGCACAGATACGCAGTATTTT; cdr3_aa: CASSLTHAGRTDTQYF
j_call: TRBJ2-3; clone_size: many; v_call: TRBV5-1; d_call: TRBD2; cdr3_nt: TGCGCCAGCAGCTTGGTGGCTAGCGGGAGAGGCACAGATACGCAGTATTTT; cdr3_aa: CASSLVASGRGTDTQYF
j_call: TRBJ1-2; clone_size: .; v_call: TRBV6-1; d_call: .; cdr3_nt: TGTGCCAGCAGTCCCATGACAGCCAACTATGGCTACACCTTC; cdr3_aa: CASSPMTANYGYTF
j_call: TRBJ2-7; clone_size: .; v_call: TRBV6-2/TRBV6-3; d_call: .; cdr3_nt: TGTGCCAGCAGTTACTTGGGACATAGCTCCTACGAGCAGTACTTC; cdr3_aa: CASSYLGHSSYEQYF
j_call: TRBJ1-1; clone_size: many; v_call: TRBV7-9; d_call: .; cdr3_nt: TGTGCCAGCAGCTTAGAAAAACGAGTAACTGAAGCTTTCTTT; cdr3_aa: CASSLEKRVTEAFF
j_call: TRBJ2-3; clone_size: .; v_call: TRBV6-1; d_call: TRBD1; cdr3_nt: TGTGCCAGCAGTCTATCCGGGACAGGCACAGATACGCAGTATTTT; cdr3_aa: CASSLSGTGTDTQYF
j_call: TRBJ2-7; clone_size: .; v_call: TRBV2; d_call: .; cdr3_nt: TGTGCCAGCAGTGAAGCGAAAGGCAGTACCTACGAGCAGTACTTC; cdr3_aa: CASSEAKGSTYEQYF
j_call: TRBJ2-7; clone_size: .; v_call: TRBV6-1; d_call: TRBD1; cdr3_nt: TGTGCCAGCAAATGGGAACGGGACAGCCCCACCGAGCAGTACTTC; cdr3_aa: CASKWERDSPTEQYF
j_call: TRBJ2-7; clone_size: .; v_call: TRBV11-2; d_call: .; cdr3_nt: TGTGCCAGCAGCTTAGGTCTAGCGTTGAGCGAGCAGTACTTC; cdr3_aa: CASSLGLALSEQYF
j_call: TRBJ2-5; clone_size: few; v_call: TRBV6-2/TRBV6-3; d_call: TRBD2; cdr3_nt: TGTGCCAGCAGTTACTCAGCGACTAGCGGGAACCCGTACCAAGAGACCCAGTACTTC; cdr3_aa: CASSYSATSGNPYQETQYF
j_call: TRBJ1-6; clone_size: .; v_call: TRBV27; d_call: .; cdr3_nt: TGTGCCAGCAGTTTAGGACAGCCAGCACCCCTCCACTTT; cdr3_aa: CASSLGQPAPLHF
j_call: TRBJ2-1; clone_size: .; v_call: TRBV15; d_call: TRBD1; cdr3_nt: TGTGCCACCCGGGACAGGGACCTGAATGAGCAGTTCTTC; cdr3_aa: CATRDRDLNEQFF
j_call: TRBJ2-2; clone_size: .; v_call: TRBV20-1; d_call: .; cdr3_nt: TGCAGTGCTAGACGGTTCGGGGAGCTGTTTTTT; cdr3_aa: CSARRFGELFF